Listed below are T cell receptor beta chains from one sample, sequenced in a study of HIV-infected children after antiretroviral therapy interruption. TCRdb analysed the 3' RACE reads with MiXCR anew, one entry per CDR3 protein. The sample holds fewer than 100,000 distinct CDR3 sequences, around 6.9% seen once. The sequencing used CD45RA+ CD4+ T cells from PBMCs, pooled from several time points, collected from a donor given antiretroviral therapy, either interrupted or continuous. The receptors were gathered from a pool of human donors with HIV. The CDR3 runs from the conserved cysteine through the conserved F or W. The D gene is left open where the match is weak. The size of a clone is reported for some rows only, either as once, few or many, or as a class for expanded clones.

length: 13
size: many
J: TRBJ1-5
D: NA
V: TRBV29-1
DNA: TGCAGCGTGCGAAGAGGAGAAAATCAGCCCCAGCATTTT
CDR3: CSVRRGENQPQHF

length: 13
size: few
J: TRBJ1-1
D: NA
V: TRBV29-1
DNA: TGCAGCGTTGCAGGGTTGCTTGGCACTGAAGCTTTCTTT
CDR3: CSVAGLLGTEAFF

length: 17
size: many
J: TRBJ2-3
D: NA
V: TRBV12-3/TRBV12-4
DNA: TGTGCCAGCAGTTTAGCTCCGCGGAGGGGAGTGGCAGATACGCAGTATTTT
CDR3: CASSLAPRRGVADTQYF

length: 15
size: many
J: TRBJ2-5
D: NA
V: TRBV6-2/TRBV6-3
DNA: TGTGCCAGCAGTTACTTCGCGGCCGCGAGGGAGACCCAGTACTTC
CDR3: CASSYFAAARETQYF

length: 12
size: many
J: TRBJ1-4
D: NA
V: TRBV6-2/TRBV6-3
DNA: TGTGCCACTCGATCAAATTTCGAAAAACTGTTTTTT
CDR3: CATRSNFEKLFF

length: 20
size: many
J: TRBJ2-1
D: NA
V: TRBV21-1
DNA: TGTGCCAGCAGCCCCCGGCGTGGGAGCAATAAGACTAGCGGGAGGAATGAGCAGTTCTTC
CDR3: CASSPRRGSNKTSGRNEQFF

length: 16
size: many
J: TRBJ2-7
D: NA
V: TRBV5-1
DNA: TGCGCCAGCAGCTTTTTCGTTGGACAGGGAGGGAACGAGCAGTACTTC
CDR3: CASSFFVGQGGNEQYF

length: 13
size: few
J: TRBJ1-2
D: NA
V: TRBV12-3/TRBV12-4
DNA: TGTGCCAGCACCGTAAGGGGGGTGGGGGGCTACACCTTC
CDR3: CASTVRGVGGYTF

length: 14
size: many
J: TRBJ2-1
D: NA
V: TRBV24-1
DNA: TGTGCCACCACCGGGGGTAGCTCCTACAATGAGCAGTTCTTC
CDR3: CATTGGSSYNEQFF

length: 17
size: many
J: TRBJ2-5
D: NA
V: TRBV7-2
DNA: TGTGCCAGCAGCCGAACCCCGTGGGGAAACGTTATTGAGACCCAGTACTTC
CDR3: CASSRTPWGNVIETQYF

length: 13
size: many
J: TRBJ2-5
D: NA
V: TRBV28
DNA: TGTGCCAGCAGTCCCCGGACATTGGAGACCCAGTACTTC
CDR3: CASSPRTLETQYF

length: 14
size: many
J: TRBJ1-5
D: NA
V: TRBV7-9
DNA: TGTGCCAGCAGCTTCGCAGGGGTCAATCAGCCCCAGCATTTT
CDR3: CASSFAGVNQPQHF

length: 15
size: NA
J: TRBJ2-7
D: NA
V: TRBV5-4
DNA: TGTGCCAGCAGCTTGGGCGGACGCGGAGCCTACGAGCAGTACTTC
CDR3: CASSLGGRGAYEQYF

length: 15
size: many
J: TRBJ2-1
D: NA
V: TRBV7-2
DNA: TGTGCCAGCAGCTTAGTGTACGGCTCCTACAATGAGCAGTTCTTC
CDR3: CASSLVYGSYNEQFF

length: 18
size: few
J: TRBJ2-6
D: TRBD1
V: TRBV19
DNA: TGTGCCAGTAGTGACTCACAGGGGACGACCTCTGGGGCCAACGTCCTGACTTTC
CDR3: CASSDSQGTTSGANVLTF

length: 17
size: many
J: TRBJ2-6
D: TRBD1
V: TRBV25-1
DNA: TGTGCCAGCAGCGAAACGACAGGGGGCCCTGGGGCCAACGTCCTGACTTTC
CDR3: CASSETTGGPGANVLTF

length: 15
size: many
J: TRBJ1-5
D: NA
V: TRBV10-3
DNA: TGTGCCATCAGTGAGTCGACCGGGAGGGGTCAGCCCCAGCATTTT
CDR3: CAISESTGRGQPQHF

length: 18
size: NA
J: TRBJ2-7
D: TRBD1
V: TRBV11-3
DNA: TGTGCCAGCAGCCCCCCGGGACAGGGAGTCGTCATCTCCTACGAGCAGTACTTC
CDR3: CASSPPGQGVVISYEQYF

length: 16
size: few
J: TRBJ2-3
D: NA
V: TRBV14
DNA: TGTGCCAGCAGCCAAGATATACAGGGCCCGGGAGATACGCAGTATTTT
CDR3: CASSQDIQGPGDTQYF

length: 13
size: many
J: TRBJ2-1
D: NA
V: TRBV7-8
DNA: TGTGCCAGCAGCTTAGTACCCGCTTATGAGCAGTTCTTC
CDR3: CASSLVPAYEQFF

length: 12
size: NA
J: TRBJ1-3
D: TRBD1
V: TRBV10-3
DNA: TGTACCATCGGGACAGAGGGAAACACCATATATTTT
CDR3: CTIGTEGNTIYF

length: 15
size: many
J: TRBJ1-2
D: NA
V: TRBV6-1
DNA: TGTGCCAGCAGTGGACGGGGACAAGTTAACTATGGCTACACCTTC
CDR3: CASSGRGQVNYGYTF

length: 12
size: many
J: TRBJ2-4
D: NA
V: TRBV2
DNA: TGTGCCAGCACCTTCTGGGCGGACATTCAGTACTTC
CDR3: CASTFWADIQYF

length: 15
size: many
J: TRBJ1-5
D: NA
V: TRBV9
DNA: TGTGCCAGCAGCGTATCCTGGGGAAAAAATCAGCCCCAGCATTTT
CDR3: CASSVSWGKNQPQHF

length: 14
size: NA
J: TRBJ2-7
D: NA
V: TRBV7-2
DNA: TGTGCCAGCAGCCCGGGGGACCGGCCGTACGAGCAGTACTTC
CDR3: CASSPGDRPYEQYF

length: 18
size: NA
J: TRBJ2-5
D: TRBD2
V: TRBV12-3/TRBV12-4
DNA: TGTGCCAGCAGTTTAAGGACTAGCGGGAGGGCCCAACAAGAGACCCAGTACTTC
CDR3: CASSLRTSGRAQQETQYF